The 26 T cell receptor beta chains listed next were all sequenced from one sample in a study of Graves' ophthalmopathy and Graves' hyperthyroidism. The study amplified TCR beta CDR3 regions using RNA transcripts. RT-PCR with HTBI primers came first, then second-round multiplex PCR. TCRdb re-analysed the multiplex PCR reads in MiXCR, keeping a single row per CDR3 protein. The repertoire holds more than 550,000 distinct CDR3 sequences, with more than 40% as singletons. The specimen was peripheral blood. The origin of the receptors is an adult man with Graves' ophthalmopathy.

The chain carries TRBV11-2 and TRBJ1-1, with a tentative D call TRBD1 (6 bases). The germline V gene has CDR1 SGHAT and CDR2 FQNNGV. Trimming took off 5 bases at V and 4 bases at J, with 14 bases between the two ends. The CDR3 is made up of 14 amino acids. CDR3 DNA: TGTGCCAGCAGCGTTGAGGGGACATCCACTGAAGCTTTCTTT. Translated: CASSVEGTSTEAFF.

This clonotype has a single count. The rearrangement uses TRBV20-1 and TRBJ2-5; 12 positions match TRBD2. CDR3 length: 12 residues. Germline values: CDR1 DFQATT, CDR2 SNEGSKA (reference sequence). With 6 bases clipped from V and 10 bases from J, the junction kept 6 bases outside the gene matches. CDR3 residues: CSARLAGVIQYF. CDR3 nucleotides: TGCAGTGCCAGACTAGCGGGGGTGATCCAGTACTTC.

This clonotype was picked up a small number of times. V is TRBV4-3 and J is TRBJ1-3, with D perhaps matching TRBD1 (5 bases). CDR1 is LGHNA and CDR2 is YSLEER in the germline V gene. The CDR3 runs 15 residues. V lost 4 bases and J lost 2, with 12 bases in between. Here the CDR3 reads CASSLGLRAGNTIYF. CDR3 DNA sequence: TGCGCCAGCAGCCTAGGGCTCAGGGCTGGAAACACCATATATTTT.

Turning to this clonotype: At one boundary the junction diverges from the germline segment, which might be a read error. The rearrangement uses TRBV11-3 and TRBJ2-7; 11 nucleotides match TRBD2. CDR3 length: 14 amino acids. In germline, CDR1 is SGHNT, CDR2 YENEEA. CDR3 loop: CATSGLAGTYEQYF. CDR3 DNA sequence: TGTGCCACCAGCGGACTAGCGGGTACCTACGAGCAGTACTTC.

This clonotype has ten or more counts. V is TRBV9 and J is TRBJ1-2; D unresolved. Trimming left V 0 bases short and J 4 bases short, with 13 bases between. The CDR3 sequence is 15 residues long. Germline V lookup: CDR1 SGDLS, CDR2 YYNGEE. This CDR3 reads CASSVEPNPVYGYTF. CDR3 nucleotides: TGTGCCAGCAGCGTAGAGCCAAACCCAGTCTATGGCTACACCTTC.

The chain carries TRBV7-3 and TRBJ2-6, with 7 bases lining up with TRBD1. V dropped 3 bases and J dropped 4; count of bases not matched to a gene: 9. The CDR3 runs 17 residues. CDR1 SGHTA and CDR2 FQGTGA come from the germline V gene. CDR3 coding DNA: TGTGCCAGCAGCTTGGCGAGGGGGCTGACCGGGGCCAACGTCCTGACTTTC. Protein: CASSLARGLTGANVLTF.

This chain uses TRBV29-1 with TRBJ1-3; 12 bases fit TRBD1. The V segment lost 6 bases and the J segment 6 bases; nucleotides outside the gene matches: 6. This CDR3 is built from 14 residues. The V gene's germline CDR1 is SQVTM and CDR2 ANQGSEA. The CDR3 bases are TGCAGCGTCGGAGGGACAGGGGGCGCAAACACCATATATTTT. Translation: CSVGGTGGANTIYF. The full variable domain, with the rest looked up from reference TRBV29-1 and TRBJ1-3, is SAVISQKPSRDICQRGTSLTIQCQVDSQVTMMFWYRQQPGQSLTLIATANQGSEATYESGFVIDKFPISRPNLTFSTLTVSNMSPEDSSIYLCSVGGTGGANTIYFGEGSWLTVV.

This clonotype was found many times. This chain links TRBV2 with TRBJ2-7; 7 bases map to TRBD1. V lost 10 bases, J lost 1 base, and 7 bases stayed unmatched. The CDR3 contains 13 residues. Germline CDR1 and CDR2: SNHLY and FYNNEI. CDR3 bases: TGTGCCACCGCCGGGACAGAATCCTACGAGCAGTACTTC. This codes for CATAGTESYEQYF.

This clonotype appeared many times. The V and J genes are TRBV29-1 and TRBJ1-6, with D tentatively TRBD1 (5 bases). V gave up 6 bases and J gave up 7 bases, with 10 bases separating them. The CDR3 runs to 12 residues. Germline V lookup: CDR1 SQVTM, CDR2 ANQGSEA. DNA of the CDR3: TGCAGCGTCCGGGACGGGAATTCACCCCTCCACTTT. Its translation: CSVRDGNSPLHF.

The CDR3 sequence is CASSRTSGRAQTQYF. DNA of the CDR3: TGTGCCAGCAGTCGGACAAGCGGGAGGGCTCAGACCCAGTACTTC. This chain connects TRBV6-5 to TRBJ2-5, with 10 positions matching TRBD2. The CDR3 length is 15 residues. The V segment lost 5 bases and the J segment 6 bases; nucleotides outside the gene matches: 9. From germline, CDR1 is MNHEY and CDR2 SVGAGI.

Ten or more counts support this clonotype. The chain recombines TRBV7-3 with TRBJ2-5; D might be TRBD1 (5 bases). The CDR3 runs 15 residues. Germline CDR1 reads SGHTA; CDR2 reads FQGTGA. The ends were cut back, 2 bases at V and 5 bases at J, with 15 bases in the middle. The CDR3 coding sequence is TGTGCCAGCAGCTTAGTCCAGGGCGAGGTGGAGACCCAGTACTTC. It is translated as CASSLVQGEVETQYF. Looking up the rest from reference TRBV7-3 and TRBJ2-5 gives the full variable domain: GAGVSQTPSNKVTEKGKYVELRCDPISGHTALYWYRQSLGQGPEFLIYFQGTGAADDSGLPNDRFFAVRPEGSVSTLKIQRTERGDSAVYLCASSLVQGEVETQYFGPGTRLLVL.

The V call is TRBV7-9, the J call TRBJ2-5, with 9 bases fitting TRBD1. This CDR3 spans 15 amino acids. V lost 5 bases and J lost 5; bases outside the gene matches: 9. CDR1 and CDR2 from the germline V gene are SEHNR and FQNEAQ (reference sequence). The CDR3 nucleotides read TGTGCCAGCAGCCTCACCGGGACAGGGACGGAGACCCAGTACTTC. This sequence encodes CASSLTGTGTETQYF.

Comment on this clonotype: One end of the junction does not line up with germline, which may come from a read error. The chain carries TRBV19 and TRBJ2-6, with unresolved D. The CDR3 spans 15 residues. CDR1 and CDR2 from the germline V gene are LNHDA and SQIVND (reference sequence). As DNA, the CDR3 is TGTGCCAGTAGTAGCCGACCCTCTGGAGCCAACGTCCTGACTTTC. This sequence encodes CASSSRPSGANVLTF.

This clonotype was detected ten times or more. The genes are TRBV20-1 and TRBJ1-4; a weak D match, TRBD1 (6 bases). Germline CDR1 and CDR2: DFQATT and SNEGSKA (reference sequence). V was shortened by 6 bases and J by 8 bases, with 13 bases between the two germline ends. The CDR3 runs 12 residues. Here the CDR3 DNA reads TGCAGTGCCCTAACAGGGTACGAAAAACTGTTTTTT. It encodes CSALTGYEKLFF.

The J gene is TRBJ1-5, the V gene TRBV7-9; the match to TRBD1 covers 9 bases. Looked up from germline, CDR1 is SEHNR and CDR2 is FQNEAQ (reference sequence). CDR3 length: 14 amino acids. The V and J ends lost 5 bases and 7 bases, in that order; junction bases with no gene match: 6. CDR3: CASSPGQGQQPQHF. Written as DNA, the CDR3 is TGTGCCAGCAGCCCAGGACAGGGGCAACAGCCCCAGCATTTT.

A remark on this clonotype: This clone may be a read error of a much larger clone one base away. The gene calls are TRBV7-9 and TRBJ1-3; no firm D call. CDR3 size: 16 residues. Trimming took off 3 bases at V and 1 base at J, with 13 bases between the two ends. Germline CDR1 SEHNR, CDR2 FQNEAQ (reference sequence). CDR3: CASSFGRGPSGNTIYF. DNA of the CDR3: TGTGCCAGCAGCTTTGGTCGGGGTCCATCTGGAAACACCATATATTTT.

This clonotype was seen a handful of times. This sequence joins TRBV19 and TRBJ1-6; 10 bases line up with TRBD1. The length of the CDR3 is 15 residues. The junction had 3 bases not matched to a gene; V was cut back by 5 bases and J by 5 bases. Germline V CDR1 and CDR2: LNHDA, SQIVND (reference sequence). The CDR3 DNA sequence: TGTGCCAGTAGTCCGGGGACAGGGGATAATTCACCCCTCCACTTT. The encoded protein is CASSPGTGDNSPLHF.

This clonotype was recorded at least ten times. The genes are TRBV4-1 and TRBJ1-6, with a weak D call TRBD1 (5 bases). The CDR3 has 16 amino acids. Germline V CDR1 and CDR2: MGHRA, YSYEKL. The V end lost 0 bases, the J end lost 13 bases, and 19 bases lay between the germline ends. CDR3 in amino acids: CASSQEPSGGVNPLHF. Here the CDR3 DNA reads TGCGCCAGCAGCCAAGAACCCTCCGGGGGTGTCAACCCCCTCCACTTT.

As regards this clonotype: Just one base apart from a much larger clone, this may be a read error. The V and J genes are TRBV12-3 or TRBV12-4 and TRBJ2-5; 7 bases are a match to TRBD1. With V trimmed by 7 bases and J by 5 bases, 10 bases remained unmatched. CDR3 length: 14 amino acids. CDR3 sequence: CASTGTERSETQYF. The CDR3 DNA follows: TGTGCCAGCACCGGGACAGAGAGGAGTGAGACCCAGTACTTC.

This clonotype has ten or more counts. CDR3 sequence (DNA): TGTGCCAGCAGCCCAGGGGTGGTCGCTGAAGCTTTCTTT. It encodes CASSPGVVAEAFF. This chain joins TRBV14 and TRBJ1-1; TRBD1 is a possible D gene (6 bases). With 4 bases removed from V and 6 bases from J, the gap between germline ends came to 12 bases. The V gene's germline CDR1 is SGHDN and CDR2 FVKESK. The CDR3 runs to 13 residues.

The table lists this clonotype with many counts. CDR3 in DNA: TGTGCCACCAGCAGCATACAAACTAGCGATACCACCGGGGAGCTGTTTTTT. Translated: CATSSIQTSDTTGELFF. The gene calls are TRBV15 and TRBJ2-2; 7 bases match TRBD2. The J segment lost 4 bases and the V segment lost 3 bases, leaving 11 bases of the junction unmatched. Germline lookup yields CDR1 LNHNV and CDR2 YYDKDF (reference sequence). The CDR3 covers 17 residues.

This clonotype was seen ten or more times. V is TRBV20-1 and J is TRBJ1-1; tentative D call: TRBD1 (5 bases). The CDR3 spans 15 residues. From germline, CDR1 is DFQATT and CDR2 SNEGSKA (reference sequence). Trimming stripped 0 bases from V and 7 bases from J, with 18 bases between. CDR3 DNA: TGCAGTGCTAGAGAACAGACAGTTGCGCTGAATGAAGCTTTCTTT. Translated, it gives CSAREQTVALNEAFF.

This clonotype has only a few counts. With a much larger clone just one base away, this may be a read error. The CDR3, as DNA: TGCGCCAGCAGTGGGTTTCCCATGAGGGGGGATGGCTACACCTTC. It specifies CASSGFPMRGDGYTF. This chain joins TRBV10-2 and TRBJ1-2; a weak D match, TRBD1 (6 bases). V lost 4 bases and J 6 bases, leaving 18 bases between the germline ends. Germline V gives CDR1 WSHSY, CDR2 SAAADI. The CDR3 sequence is 15 residues long.

Details on this clonotype: A much larger clone lies one base from this, so it may be a read error. V gene TRBV9 combines with J gene TRBJ2-5; 7 nucleotides match TRBD2. The junction had 9 bases not matched to a gene; V was cut back by 4 bases and J by 6 bases. The CDR3 has 14 residues. Germline V gene data show CDR1 as SGDLS and CDR2 as YYNGEE. The CDR3 coding sequence is TGTGCCAGCAGCTTCACGGGAGGTTCAAAGACCCAGTACTTC. It specifies CASSFTGGSKTQYF.

At least ten counts were recorded for this clonotype. DNA of the CDR3: TGCAGTGCCAAAAGGTTGGGCTTACCCCAGCATTTT. Its translation: CSAKRLGLPQHF. This chain links TRBV20-1 with TRBJ1-5; D is undetermined. V was trimmed by 6 bases and J by 10 bases, leaving 16 bases between them. There are 12 residues in the CDR3. Germline CDR1 DFQATT, CDR2 SNEGSKA (reference sequence).

This clonotype was counted many times. The CDR3 DNA sequence: TGTGCCAGTACCGTATACGCGGGGTCTGGGGCCAACGTCCTGACTTTC. It yields the protein CASTVYAGSGANVLTF. This chain uses TRBV19 with TRBJ2-6; D possibly corresponds to TRBD2 (6 bases). The V and J ends lost 7 bases and 1 base respectively, with 14 bases between them. The CDR3 is made up of 16 amino acids. Germline CDR1 and CDR2: LNHDA and SQIVND (reference sequence).